In this sample, the clone carrying this T cell receptor (beta chain) turned up many times. Its antigen is still unknown. The source of the sample is a study of regulatory T cells in long-lasting Graves disease. Sample time point: persistent/refractory GD, antithyroid drugs over 5 years with positive TRAb. RNA extracted from PBMCs served as the sequencing template. All patients originated from an endocrinology department located in Xi'an, China. Germline CDR1 reads ENHRY; CDR2 reads SYGVKD. This CDR3 has 16 amino acids. The V end lost 6 bases, the J end lost 5 bases, and 22 bases lay between the germline ends. Points from the study as a whole: With a few thousand shared public clonotypes, persistent patients exceeded new patients, who shared over 950.

Construction of TCR beta libraries relied on iRepertoire HTBI primers and on Arm-PCR targeting CDR3 regions. TCRdb reprocessed the multiplex PCR reads with MiXCR, giving one entry per CDR3 protein. This table has 300,000 to 500,000 distinct CDR3 sequences, less than 25% appearing once. This clonotype was sampled from a female donor with Graves disease. The genes are TRBV10-3 and TRBJ2-5; D is unclear. The material was peripheral blood mononuclear cells (PBMCs), obtained when the disease was refractory, from a patient treated with antithyroid drugs. The chain's CDR3 is CAISSAGDRLGETQYF. The DNA for the CDR3 is TGTGCCATCAGCTCCGCTGGGGATCGCCTAGGGGAGACCCAGTACTTC.